A single sample gave rise to the 32 T cell receptor beta chains below, sequenced in a study of T-cell reconstitution after alpha-beta-depleted transplantation in children. It was with unique molecular identifiers that the TCRbeta library was prepared. TCRdb called the PCR reads again in MiXCR, with one record for every CDR3 protein. The sample contains just under 550,000 distinct CDR3 sequences, approximately 20% of which appear only once. Sequenced here: PBMCs from the stem cell graft donor, sampled from the stem cell graft. The receptors here all came from a human donor who donated a stem cell graft to a child with acute lymphoblastic leukemia.

The rearrangement joins TRBV20-1 to TRBJ2-7, with D perhaps matching TRBD2 (5 bases). Germline CDR1 DFQATT, CDR2 SNEGSKA (reference sequence). V lost 2 bases to trimming and J lost 2 bases, with 13 bases between them. The CDR3 extends over 14 amino acids. CDR3 DNA sequence: TGCAGTGCTAGAAGTGGACTCTCTACCTACGAGCAGTACTTC. The encoded protein is CSARSGLSTYEQYF.

This chain connects TRBV28 to TRBJ1-5; D ambiguous. With 7 bases removed from V and 6 bases from J, the gap between germline ends came to 16 bases. Germline CDR1 and CDR2: MDHEN and SYDVKM. This CDR3 spans 14 amino acids. CDR3 in amino acids: CASNAVGRAQPQHF. In DNA, the CDR3 is TGTGCCAGCAATGCGGTGGGTCGGGCTCAGCCCCAGCATTTT.

The V gene is TRBV20-1, the J gene TRBJ2-7; D is unclear. The germline CDR1 and CDR2 sequences are DFQATT and SNEGSKA (reference sequence). V was trimmed by 3 bases and J by 3 bases, leaving 18 bases between them. CDR3 size: 15 residues. CDR3 amino acids: CSASYQSSPYYEQYF. DNA of the CDR3: TGCAGTGCTAGTTACCAAAGTTCCCCTTACTACGAGCAGTACTTC.

This clonotype was observed many times. The chain recombines TRBV5-1 with TRBJ2-1; 11 bases match TRBD2. The CDR3 totals 15 residues. The J segment lost 9 bases and the V segment lost 1 base, leaving 6 bases of the junction unmatched. The germline V gene encodes CDR1 SGHRS and CDR2 YFSETQ. CDR3 loop: CASSLTSGSSGEQFF. The CDR3 DNA reads as TGCGCCAGCAGCTTGACTAGCGGGAGTTCGGGTGAGCAGTTCTTC.

The CDR3, as DNA: TGTGCCAGCAGCCCCACCTTCGACAGCTCTGGAAACACCATATATTTT. This translates into CASSPTFDSSGNTIYF. The rearrangement uses TRBV3-1 and TRBJ1-3; possible D gene TRBD1, 5 bases. The germline CDR1 and CDR2 sequences are LGHDT and YNNKEL (reference sequence). CDR3 size: 16 residues. The V end lost 4 bases, the J end lost 0 bases, and 13 bases lay between the germline ends.

The rearrangement links TRBV12-3 or TRBV12-4 to TRBJ1-5; D unresolved. The CDR3 is made up of 14 amino acids. The germline V and J ends were trimmed by 3 bases and 0 bases, with 6 bases remaining between them. This CDR3 reads CASSFTYSNQPQHF. CDR3 in DNA: TGTGCCAGCAGTTTTACATATAGCAATCAGCCCCAGCATTTT.

The chain uses TRBV6-6 and TRBJ2-5, with 8 bases identical to TRBD2. CDR1 MNHNY and CDR2 SVGAGI come from the germline V gene (reference sequence). The CDR3 contains 13 residues. V lost 8 bases, J lost 5 bases, and 7 bases stayed unmatched. The CDR3 sequence is CASLLAGQETQYF. For the CDR3, the DNA is TGTGCCAGCCTGCTAGCGGGTCAGGAGACCCAGTACTTC.

This clonotype was observed many times. The chain employs TRBV19 and TRBJ1-5; TRBD1 agrees at 8 bases. Looked up from germline, CDR1 is LNHDA and CDR2 is SQIVND (reference sequence). Trimming took 4 bases from V and 3 from J; bases not matched to a gene: 5. The CDR3 is made up of 15 amino acids. This CDR3 reads CASSTRTGPNQPQHF. In DNA, the CDR3 is TGTGCCAGTAGTACGCGGACAGGGCCCAATCAGCCCCAGCATTTT. The entire variable domain, with the rest obtained from reference TRBV19 and TRBJ1-5, is as follows: DGGITQSPKYLFRKEGQNVTLSCEQNLNHDAMYWYRQDPGQGLRLIYYSQIVNDFQKGDIAEGYSVSREKKESFPLTVTSAQKNPTAFYLCASSTRTGPNQPQHFGDGTRLSIL.

In its sample, this clonotype was seen a few times. This chain uses TRBV15 with TRBJ2-4, with unresolved D. The V end lost 0 bases, the J end lost 0 bases, and 12 bases lay between the germline ends. Germline CDR1 LNHNV, CDR2 YYDKDF (reference sequence). The CDR3 has 17 residues. The CDR3 DNA sequence: TGTGCCACCAGCAGAGAGGGTGAGAGTCTAGCCAAAAACATTCAGTACTTC. Amino acids: CATSREGESLAKNIQYF. Full variable domain (rest looked up from reference TRBV15 and TRBJ2-4): DAMVIQNPRYQVTQFGKPVTLSCSQTLNHNVMYWYQQKSSQAPKLLFHYYDKDFNNEADTPDNFQSRRPNTSFCFLDIRSPGLGDTAMYLCATSREGESLAKNIQYFGAGTRLSVL.

The chain employs TRBV6-5 and TRBJ2-3, with D perhaps TRBD1 or TRBD2 (6 bases each). Germline V lookup: CDR1 MNHEY, CDR2 SVGAGI. V was cut by 2 bases and J by 0 bases, with 9 bases left in between. The CDR3 consists of 15 residues. The CDR3 sequence: CASSYEGGSTDTQYF. DNA of the CDR3: TGTGCCAGCAGTTACGAGGGGGGCAGCACAGATACGCAGTATTTT.

CDR3: CASSLRAHTDTQYF. The CDR3 DNA is TGTGCCAGCAGCTTACGCGCGCACACAGATACGCAGTATTTT. The chain recombines TRBV7-3 with TRBJ2-3, with D unclear. There are 14 residues in the CDR3. Trimming removed 2 bases from V and 2 bases from J, with 8 bases in between. In germline, CDR1 is SGHTA, CDR2 FQGTGA.

This chain connects TRBV19 to TRBJ2-5, with 14 positions matching TRBD2. The CDR3 contains 16 residues. Germline-derived CDR1 and CDR2 are LNHDA and SQIVND (reference sequence). The J segment lost 4 bases and the V segment lost 3 bases, leaving 4 bases of the junction unmatched. This CDR3 reads CASSIGTSGSLETQYF. The CDR3 DNA sequence: TGTGCCAGTAGTATTGGGACTAGCGGGAGTTTAGAGACCCAGTACTTC.

The chain recombines TRBV19 with TRBJ1-1; D perhaps matches TRBD1 (5 bases). Looked up from germline, CDR1 is LNHDA and CDR2 is SQIVND (reference sequence). V was trimmed by 6 bases and J by 11 bases, leaving 13 bases between them. The CDR3 is 11 amino acids. CDR3 sequence (DNA): TGTGCCAGTAGCGGCAGGGCGTTCGCTTTCTTT. Its translation: CASSGRAFAFF.

At least ten counts were recorded for this clonotype. The V and J genes are TRBV9 and TRBJ2-1, with 16 bases matching TRBD2. CDR1 and CDR2 (germline): SGDLS, YYNGEE. This CDR3 region has 18 residues. With V trimmed by 4 bases and J by 1 base, 5 bases remained unmatched. The CDR3 sequence is CASSPGLAGGGSYNEQFF. CDR3 bases: TGTGCCAGCAGCCCGGGACTAGCGGGAGGGGGATCCTACAATGAGCAGTTCTTC.

The table lists this clonotype with a few counts. The CDR3 coding sequence is TGTGCTAGTGGTTTGGAGGGGAGGGGCAGCCAAGAGACCCAGTACTTC. Translating it yields CASGLEGRGSQETQYF. The V call is TRBV12-5, the J call TRBJ2-5; 7 nucleotides align to TRBD2. Germline assignment: CDR1 LGHNT and CDR2 FRNRAP. J gave up 1 base and V 1 base, and 6 bases lay outside the gene matches. The CDR3 loop spans 16 amino acids.

This clonotype was seen a handful of times. The V gene is TRBV6-5, the J gene TRBJ1-1; 7 positions match TRBD1. Per the germline V gene, CDR1 is MNHEY and CDR2 is SVGAGI. This CDR3 has 15 residues. The ends lost 4 bases at V and 1 base at J; junction bases unmatched: 6. The CDR3, as DNA: TGTGCCAGCAGTTCCCTTTGGACAGGGAACACTGAAGCTTTCTTT. Translating it yields CASSSLWTGNTEAFF.

The rearrangement links TRBV12-3 or TRBV12-4 to TRBJ2-3, with D possibly being TRBD2 (5 bases). Trimming pared 3 bases from V and 0 bases from J, leaving 22 bases between. The CDR3 contains 19 residues. CDR3 coding DNA: TGTGCCAGCAGTTTTTGGCCCTCGCTTTGGGAGAGGAGCACAGATACGCAGTATTTT. Amino acids: CASSFWPSLWERSTDTQYF.

This clonotype was seen only a few times. The rearrangement links TRBV10-3 to TRBJ1-1; TRBD1 is a possible D gene (5 bases). This CDR3 spans 11 amino acids. The germline CDR1 and CDR2 sequences are ENHRY and SYGVKD. Deletions cut 2 bases from V and 7 bases from J, with 5 bases between. CDR3 residues: CAISETGEAFF. In nucleotides, the CDR3 is TGTGCCATCAGTGAGACAGGTGAAGCTTTCTTT.

Ten or more counts support this clonotype. The chain is built from TRBV20-1 and TRBJ1-1, with D unclear. The length of the CDR3 is 11 residues. V dropped 1 base and J dropped 11 bases, with 11 bases sitting between them. Germline-derived CDR1 and CDR2 are DFQATT and SNEGSKA (reference sequence). This CDR3 reads CSARGAMLAFF. CDR3 DNA sequence: TGCAGTGCTAGAGGCGCGATGCTGGCTTTCTTT.

This clonotype was picked up a small number of times. The gene calls are TRBV5-6 and TRBJ2-1, with 14 bases lining up with TRBD2. The CDR3 extends over 16 amino acids. Germline V gives CDR1 SGHDT, CDR2 YYEEEE. V gave up 3 bases and J gave up 6 bases; unmatched junction bases: 5. CDR3 nucleotides: TGTGCCAGCAGCTCCCTGGGACTAGCGGGAGCCAATGAGCAGTTCTTC. This translates into CASSSLGLAGANEQFF.

As regards this clonotype: Mismatch with germline at one junction end may stem from a read error. The chain is built from TRBV30 and TRBJ2-6, with D perhaps being TRBD1 or TRBD2 (5 bases each). This CDR3 spans 13 amino acids. Germline CDR1 is GTSNPN and CDR2 is SVGIG (reference sequence). CDR3 DNA: TGTGCCTGGAGGACTCCCGGGGCCAACGGCCTGACTTTC. Translated: CAWRTPGANGLTF.

V is TRBV29-1 and J is TRBJ2-3; 8 bases agree with TRBD2. The ends lost 3 bases at V and 5 bases at J; junction bases unmatched: 10. The CDR3 is 15 amino acids. The germline CDR1 and CDR2 sequences are SQVTM and ANQGSEA. The CDR3 sequence: CSVDGGAGVGDTQYF. Here the CDR3 DNA reads TGCAGCGTTGATGGAGGAGCGGGAGTGGGAGATACGCAGTATTTT.

This clonotype was seen a handful of times. The chain couples TRBV7-9 to TRBJ1-1; D may be TRBD1 (5 bases). The V end was cut by 5 bases, the J end by 0 bases, with 10 bases between. Germline V lookup: CDR1 SEHNR, CDR2 FQNEAQ (reference sequence). The CDR3 loop spans 14 amino acids. The CDR3 is CASSRQLMNTEAFF. The DNA of the CDR3 is TGTGCCAGCAGCCGACAGCTAATGAACACTGAAGCTTTCTTT.

This clonotype has only a few counts. The chain is built from TRBV29-1 and TRBJ1-3; maybe TRBD1 (5 bases). V was trimmed by 6 bases and J by 4 bases, leaving 13 bases between them. CDR1 and CDR2 (germline): SQVTM, ANQGSEA. This CDR3 region has 13 residues. In nucleotides, the CDR3 is TGCAGCGTCGCTCGCGACAGAGGAAACACCATATATTTT. It translates to CSVARDRGNTIYF.

The sample holds a few counts of this clonotype. The chain combines TRBV21-1 with TRBJ1-2; the table's D call TRBD1 went unverified against the DNA. TRBV21-1 is termed a pseudogene. The CDR3 totals 13 residues. In DNA form, the CDR3 reads TGTGCCAGCTCCCGGGGCAGGGGCGATGGCTACACCTTC. Residues: CASSRGRGDGYTF.

This clonotype was seen only a few times. The chain links TRBV7-6 to TRBJ2-1, with 9 bases that match TRBD1. The junction had 3 bases not matched to a gene; V was cut back by 2 bases and J by 1 base. The CDR3 runs to 16 residues. Germline V gene data show CDR1 as SGHVS and CDR2 as FNYEAQ. The CDR3 DNA follows: TGTGCCAGCAGCTTACAGGACAGGGGTTCCTACAATGAGCAGTTCTTC. Protein: CASSLQDRGSYNEQFF.

This rearrangement joins TRBV20-1 to TRBJ2-7; D remains ambiguous. The CDR3 runs to 13 residues. The V gene lost 3 bases and the J gene lost 3 bases, with 12 bases spanning the gap. CDR1 and CDR2 (germline): DFQATT, SNEGSKA (reference sequence). CDR3 sequence: CSARPAANYEQYF. The CDR3 bases are TGCAGTGCTAGGCCCGCCGCGAACTACGAGCAGTACTTC.

CDR3 in DNA: TGCAGCGCCGGTGGTACCTCTGGAAACACCATATATTTT. This encodes CSAGGTSGNTIYF. The rearrangement joins TRBV29-1 to TRBJ1-3, with no clear D. The V gene lost 7 bases and the J gene lost 0 bases, with 10 bases spanning the gap. Looked up from germline, CDR1 is SQVTM and CDR2 is ANQGSEA. CDR3 length: 13 amino acids.

This clonotype has just a few counts. The chain links TRBV7-8 to TRBJ1-1; D may be TRBD1 (5 bases). Germline loops: CDR1 SGHVS, CDR2 FQNEAQ. V was clipped by 7 bases and J by 10 bases, with 16 bases between them. The CDR3 is made up of 12 amino acids. The CDR3 spells CASTRDVLGAFF. CDR3 in DNA: TGTGCCAGCACACGGGACGTCCTTGGAGCTTTCTTT.

The V and J genes are TRBV5-1 and TRBJ2-6, with 10 bases matching TRBD2. CDR1 is SGHRS, CDR2 YFSETQ, per germline. With V trimmed by 3 bases and J by 2 bases, 11 bases remained unmatched. CDR3 length: 19 amino acids. The DNA for the CDR3 is TGCGCCAGCAGCTACAGCGGGAGGGCCCCGGTGGCTGGGGCCAACGTCCTGACTTTC. It yields the protein CASSYSGRAPVAGANVLTF.

This clonotype was counted only a few times. This chain uses TRBV20-1 with TRBJ2-6, with 7 bases lining up with TRBD1. Germline trimming cut 3 bases from V and 6 bases from J; bases unmatched to any gene: 2. Germline CDR1 reads DFQATT; CDR2 reads SNEGSKA (reference sequence). This CDR3 region has 13 residues. This CDR3 is CSARTGLANVLTF. CDR3 nucleotides: TGCAGTGCTAGGACAGGGCTGGCCAACGTCCTGACTTTC.

In its sample, this clonotype was seen a few times. V and J are TRBV24-1 and TRBJ2-1; tentative D call: TRBD2 (6 bases). Trimming left V 9 bases short and J 0 bases short, with 17 bases between. The CDR3 loop spans 16 amino acids. Looked up from germline, CDR1 is KGHDR and CDR2 is SFDVKD. In nucleotides, the CDR3 is TGTGCCACCGGGGGGATCGGTGGGGACTCCTACAATGAGCAGTTCTTC. Translated: CATGGIGGDSYNEQFF.